The 3 T cell receptor beta chains below come from one sample, sequenced in a study of T cell responses to AZD1222 COVID-19 vaccine. Here immunoSEQ multiplex PCR was the method, and the copy in TCRdb shows in-frame clones only, minus some. The sample lists 150,000 to 200,000 clones, over 80% occurring once. The sample was peripheral blood, taken on day 0 of MenACWY control vaccination. The source of these receptors is an adult in good health.

CDR3 protein: CASSSDRNGETQYF. CDR3 coding DNA: TGTGCCAGCAGCTCCGACCGAAACGGAGAGACCCAGTACTTC. The rearrangement uses TRBV7-3 and TRBJ2-5; D is ambiguous. From germline, CDR1 is SGHTA and CDR2 FQGTGA. V gave up 4 bases and J gave up 4 bases, with 13 bases separating them. The CDR3 has 14 amino acids. Together with reference TRBV7-3 and TRBJ2-5, the CDR3 gives the full variable domain: GAGVSQTPSNKVTEKGKYVELRCDPISGHTALYWYRQSLGQGPEFLIYFQGTGAADDSGLPNDRFFAVRPEGSVSTLKIQRTERGDSAVYLCASSSDRNGETQYFGPGTRLLVL.

The count of this clone is one. The chain joins TRBV2 to TRBJ2-5; TRBD1 agrees at 9 bases. V lost 1 base and J lost 4; bases outside the gene matches: 7. From germline, CDR1 is SNHLY and CDR2 FYNNEI. The length of the CDR3 is 16 residues. In nucleotides, the CDR3 is TGTGCCAGCAGTGAAGGGCCGGGACAGGGTTTAGAGACCCAGTACTTC. As protein: CASSEGPGQGLETQYF.

The CDR3 sequence is CASSPPSRSTDTQYF. Written as DNA, the CDR3 is TGTGCCAGCAGTCCCCCATCGAGATCTACAGATACGCAGTATTTT. The rearrangement joins TRBV28 to TRBJ2-3; D unclear. CDR3 length: 15 residues. V gave up 5 bases and J gave up 3 bases, with 15 bases separating them. Germline V CDR1 and CDR2: MDHEN, SYDVKM.